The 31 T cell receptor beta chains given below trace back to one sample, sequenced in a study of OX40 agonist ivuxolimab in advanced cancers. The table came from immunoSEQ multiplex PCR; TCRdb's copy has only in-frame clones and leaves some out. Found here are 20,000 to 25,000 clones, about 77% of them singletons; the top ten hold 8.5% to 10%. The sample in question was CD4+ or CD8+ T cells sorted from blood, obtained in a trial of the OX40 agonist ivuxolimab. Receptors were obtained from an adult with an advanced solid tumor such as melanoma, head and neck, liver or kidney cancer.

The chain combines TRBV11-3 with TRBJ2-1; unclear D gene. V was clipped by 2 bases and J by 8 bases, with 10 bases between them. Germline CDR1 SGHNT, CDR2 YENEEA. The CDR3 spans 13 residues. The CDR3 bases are TGTGCCAGCAGCTTATCCAATTTTGATGAGCAGTTCTTC. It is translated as CASSLSNFDEQFF.

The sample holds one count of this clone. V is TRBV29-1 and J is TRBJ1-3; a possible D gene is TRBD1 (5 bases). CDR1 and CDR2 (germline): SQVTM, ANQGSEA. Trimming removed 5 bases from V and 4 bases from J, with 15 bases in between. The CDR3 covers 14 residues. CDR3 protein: CSVSRGEVGNTIYF. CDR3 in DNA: TGCAGCGTTTCGCGAGGGGAAGTCGGAAACACCATATATTTT.

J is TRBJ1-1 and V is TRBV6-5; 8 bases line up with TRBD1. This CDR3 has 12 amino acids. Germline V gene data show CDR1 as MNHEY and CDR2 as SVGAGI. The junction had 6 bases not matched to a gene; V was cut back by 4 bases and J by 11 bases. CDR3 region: CASSSGQGRAFF. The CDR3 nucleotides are TGTGCCAGCAGTTCCGGACAGGGAAGGGCTTTCTTT.

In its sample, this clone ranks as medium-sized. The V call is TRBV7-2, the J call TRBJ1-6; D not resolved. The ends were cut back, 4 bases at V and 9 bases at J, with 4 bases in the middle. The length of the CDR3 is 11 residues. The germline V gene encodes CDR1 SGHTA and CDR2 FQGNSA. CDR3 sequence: CASSSSSPLHF. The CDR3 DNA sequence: TGTGCCAGCAGCTCTAGTTCACCCCTCCACTTT.

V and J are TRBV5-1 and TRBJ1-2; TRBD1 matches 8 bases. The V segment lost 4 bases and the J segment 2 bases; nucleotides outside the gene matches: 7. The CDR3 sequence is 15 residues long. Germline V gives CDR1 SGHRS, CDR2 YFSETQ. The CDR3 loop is CASSRTGYYNYGYTF. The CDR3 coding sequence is TGCGCCAGCAGCCGGACAGGGTATTACAACTATGGCTACACCTTC.

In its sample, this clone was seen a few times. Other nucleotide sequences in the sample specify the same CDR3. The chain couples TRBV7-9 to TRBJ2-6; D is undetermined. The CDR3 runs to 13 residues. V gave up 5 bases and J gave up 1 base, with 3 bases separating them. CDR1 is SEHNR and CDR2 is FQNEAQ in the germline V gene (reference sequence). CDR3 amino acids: CASSTSGANVLTF. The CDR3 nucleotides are TGTGCCAGCAGCACGTCTGGGGCCAACGTCCTGACTTTC.

CDR3 DNA: TGTGCCAGCAAGGGGACAGGGGGCCGATATGGCTACACCTTC. Protein product: CASKGTGGRYGYTF. The chain carries TRBV28 and TRBJ1-2; 12 bases map to TRBD1. After removal of 7 bases from V and 5 bases from J, the junction contained 5 bases not matched to a gene. Germline CDR1 MDHEN, CDR2 SYDVKM. The CDR3 loop spans 14 amino acids.

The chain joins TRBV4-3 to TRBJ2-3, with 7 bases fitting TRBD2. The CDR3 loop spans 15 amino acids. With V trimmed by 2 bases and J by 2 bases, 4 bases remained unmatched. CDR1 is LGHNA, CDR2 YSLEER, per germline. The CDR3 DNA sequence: TGCGCCAGCAGCCAACTAGCGGCCTCCACAGATACGCAGTATTTT. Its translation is CASSQLAASTDTQYF.

CDR3 in amino acids: CASSPVGKETQYF. The CDR3 coding sequence is TGTGCCAGCAGCCCAGTGGGTAAAGAGACCCAGTACTTC. The chain is built from TRBV5-6 and TRBJ2-5; no clear D. The V end lost 4 bases, the J end lost 3 bases, and 10 bases lay between the germline ends. There are 13 residues in the CDR3. CDR1 is SGHDT and CDR2 is YYEEEE in the germline V gene.

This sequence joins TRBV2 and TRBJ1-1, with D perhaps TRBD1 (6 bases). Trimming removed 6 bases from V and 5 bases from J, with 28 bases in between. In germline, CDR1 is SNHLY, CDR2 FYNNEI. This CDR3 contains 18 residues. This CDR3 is CASRASGGVKKGGTEAFF. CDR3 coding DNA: TGTGCCAGCAGGGCCTCGGGGGGCGTCAAAAAAGGAGGAACTGAAGCTTTCTTT.

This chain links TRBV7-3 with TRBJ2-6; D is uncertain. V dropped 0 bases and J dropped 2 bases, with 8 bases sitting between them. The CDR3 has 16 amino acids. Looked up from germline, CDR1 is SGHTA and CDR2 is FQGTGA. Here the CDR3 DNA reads TGTGCCAGCAGCTTAACAGGTTTTACTGGGGCCAACGTCCTGACTTTC. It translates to CASSLTGFTGANVLTF.

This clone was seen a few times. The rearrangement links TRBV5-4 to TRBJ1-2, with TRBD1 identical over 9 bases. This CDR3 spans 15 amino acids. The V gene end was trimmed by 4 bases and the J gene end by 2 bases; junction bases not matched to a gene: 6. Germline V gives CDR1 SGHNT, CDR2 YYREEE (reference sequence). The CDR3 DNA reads TGTGCCAGCAGCACCCCGACAGGGGGAAACTATGGCTACACCTTC. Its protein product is CASSTPTGGNYGYTF.

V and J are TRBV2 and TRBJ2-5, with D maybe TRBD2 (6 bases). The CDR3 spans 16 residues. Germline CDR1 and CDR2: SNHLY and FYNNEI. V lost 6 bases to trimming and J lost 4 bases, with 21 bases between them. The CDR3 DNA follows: TGTGCCAGCAGGGGGGGTCTCGGTAGCGTGGGAGAGACCCAGTACTTC. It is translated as CASRGGLGSVGETQYF.

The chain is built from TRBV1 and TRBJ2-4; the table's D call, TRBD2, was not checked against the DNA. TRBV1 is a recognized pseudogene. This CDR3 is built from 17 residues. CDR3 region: CTSSQVTKCLAKNIQYF. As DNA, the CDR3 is TGCACCAGCAGCCAAGTAACTAAGTGTCTCGCCAAAAACATTCAGTACTTC.

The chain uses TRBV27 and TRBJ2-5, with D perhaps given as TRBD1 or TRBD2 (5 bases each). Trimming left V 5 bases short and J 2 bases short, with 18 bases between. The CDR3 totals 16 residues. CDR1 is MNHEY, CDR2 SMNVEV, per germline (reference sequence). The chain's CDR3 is CASSGDRQPKQETQYF. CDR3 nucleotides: TGTGCCAGCAGTGGGGACCGGCAGCCTAAGCAAGAGACCCAGTACTTC.

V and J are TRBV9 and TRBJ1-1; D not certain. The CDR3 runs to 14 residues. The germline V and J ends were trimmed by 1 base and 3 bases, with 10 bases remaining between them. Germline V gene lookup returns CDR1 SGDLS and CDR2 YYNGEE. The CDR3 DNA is TGTGCCAGCAGCGTAAGGTATTATGACACTGAAGCTTTCTTT. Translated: CASSVRYYDTEAFF.

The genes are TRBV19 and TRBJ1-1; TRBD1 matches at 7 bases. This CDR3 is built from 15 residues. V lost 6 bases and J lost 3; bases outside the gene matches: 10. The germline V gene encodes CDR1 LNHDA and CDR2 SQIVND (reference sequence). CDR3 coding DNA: TGTGCCAGTAGGAGATCGACAGGGCCGTACACTGAAGCTTTCTTT. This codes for CASRRSTGPYTEAFF. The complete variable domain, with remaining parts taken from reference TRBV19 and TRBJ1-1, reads DGGITQSPKYLFRKEGQNVTLSCEQNLNHDAMYWYRQDPGQGLRLIYYSQIVNDFQKGDIAEGYSVSREKKESFPLTVTSAQKNPTAFYLCASRRSTGPYTEAFFGQGTRLTVV.

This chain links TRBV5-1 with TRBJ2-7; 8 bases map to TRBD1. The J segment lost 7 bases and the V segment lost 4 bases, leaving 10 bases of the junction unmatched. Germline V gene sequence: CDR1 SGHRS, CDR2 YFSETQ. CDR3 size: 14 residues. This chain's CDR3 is CASSRDRSTREQYF. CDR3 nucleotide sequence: TGCGCCAGCAGCCGGGACAGGAGTACTCGAGAGCAGTACTTC.

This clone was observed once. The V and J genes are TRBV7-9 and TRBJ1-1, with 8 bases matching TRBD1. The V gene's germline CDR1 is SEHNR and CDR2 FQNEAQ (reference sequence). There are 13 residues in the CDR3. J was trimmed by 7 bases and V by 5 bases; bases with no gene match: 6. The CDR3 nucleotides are TGTGCCAGCAGCCCAGACAGGGGCCATGAAGCTTTCTTT. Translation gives CASSPDRGHEAFF.

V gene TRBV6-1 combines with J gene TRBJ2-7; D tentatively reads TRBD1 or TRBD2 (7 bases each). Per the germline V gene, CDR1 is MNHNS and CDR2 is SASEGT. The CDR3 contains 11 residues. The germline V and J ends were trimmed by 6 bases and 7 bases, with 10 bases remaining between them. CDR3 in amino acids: CASSQGGEQYF. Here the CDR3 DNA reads TGTGCCAGCAGCCAGGGGGGGGAGCAGTACTTC.

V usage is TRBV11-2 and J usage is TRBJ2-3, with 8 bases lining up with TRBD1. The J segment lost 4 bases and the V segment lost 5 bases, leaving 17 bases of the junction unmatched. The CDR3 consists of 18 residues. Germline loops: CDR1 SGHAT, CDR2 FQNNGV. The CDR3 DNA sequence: TGTGCCAGCAGCCTCCACCCAACCTCCGGGACAGGACCAGATACGCAGTATTTT. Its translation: CASSLHPTSGTGPDTQYF. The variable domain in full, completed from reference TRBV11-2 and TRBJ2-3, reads EAGVAQSPRYKIIEKRQSVAFWCNPISGHATLYWYQQILGQGPKLLIQFQNNGVVDDSQLPKDRFSAERLKGVDSTLKIQPAKLEDSAVYLCASSLHPTSGTGPDTQYFGPGTRLTVL.

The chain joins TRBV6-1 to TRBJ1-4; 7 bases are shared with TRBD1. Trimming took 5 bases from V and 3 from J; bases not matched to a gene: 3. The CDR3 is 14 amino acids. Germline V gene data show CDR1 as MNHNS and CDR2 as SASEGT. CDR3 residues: CASSLRGPNEKLFF. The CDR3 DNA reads TGTGCCAGCAGTCTAAGGGGGCCTAATGAAAAACTGTTTTTT.

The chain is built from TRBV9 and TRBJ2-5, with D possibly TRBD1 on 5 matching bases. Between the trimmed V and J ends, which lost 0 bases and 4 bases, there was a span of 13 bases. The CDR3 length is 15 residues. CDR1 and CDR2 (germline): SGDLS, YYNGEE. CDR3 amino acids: CASSVGNSQGETQYF. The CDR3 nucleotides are TGTGCCAGCAGCGTAGGTAACTCCCAGGGAGAGACCCAGTACTTC.

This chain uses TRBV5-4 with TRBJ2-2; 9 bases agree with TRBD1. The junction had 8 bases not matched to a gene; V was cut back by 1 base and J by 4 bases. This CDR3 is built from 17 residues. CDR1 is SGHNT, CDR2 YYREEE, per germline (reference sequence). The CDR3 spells CASSLFRDRDATGELFF. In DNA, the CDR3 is TGTGCCAGCAGCTTGTTCCGGGACAGGGATGCCACCGGGGAGCTGTTTTTT.

This CDR3 is CASTGTGLSDEQFF. The CDR3 coding sequence is TGTGCCTCTACCGGGACAGGCCTTTCGGATGAGCAGTTCTTC. The chain uses TRBV10-3 and TRBJ2-1; TRBD1 matches at 8 bases. CDR1 and CDR2 from the germline V gene are ENHRY and SYGVKD. The CDR3 loop spans 14 amino acids. Unmatched junction bases numbered 14, after V lost 11 bases and J lost 8 bases.

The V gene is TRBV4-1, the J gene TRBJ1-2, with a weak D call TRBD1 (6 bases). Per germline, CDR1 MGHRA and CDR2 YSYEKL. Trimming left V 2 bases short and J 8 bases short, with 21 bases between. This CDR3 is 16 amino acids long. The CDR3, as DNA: TGCGCCAGCAGCCAACCTACCGAGGGGGGTCGCGGGGGCTACACCTTC. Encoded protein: CASSQPTEGGRGGYTF.

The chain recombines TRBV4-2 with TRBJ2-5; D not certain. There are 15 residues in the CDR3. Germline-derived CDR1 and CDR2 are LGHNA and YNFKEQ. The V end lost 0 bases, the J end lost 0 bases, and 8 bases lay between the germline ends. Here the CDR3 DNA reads TGTGCCAGCAGCCAAGAGCAGATGTACCAAGAGACCCAGTACTTC. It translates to CASSQEQMYQETQYF.

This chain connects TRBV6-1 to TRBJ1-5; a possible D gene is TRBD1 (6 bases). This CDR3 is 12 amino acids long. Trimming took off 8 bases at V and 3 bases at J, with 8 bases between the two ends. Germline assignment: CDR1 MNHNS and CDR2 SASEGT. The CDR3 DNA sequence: TGTGCCAGCCAGGGGAACAATCAGCCCCAGCATTTT. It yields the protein CASQGNNQPQHF.

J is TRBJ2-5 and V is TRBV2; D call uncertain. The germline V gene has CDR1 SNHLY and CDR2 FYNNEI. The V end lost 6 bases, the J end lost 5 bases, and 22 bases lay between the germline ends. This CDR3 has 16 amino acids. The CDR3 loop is CASRTPEDEVRETQYF. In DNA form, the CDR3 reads TGTGCCAGCAGAACCCCAGAGGACGAAGTCAGGGAGACCCAGTACTTC.

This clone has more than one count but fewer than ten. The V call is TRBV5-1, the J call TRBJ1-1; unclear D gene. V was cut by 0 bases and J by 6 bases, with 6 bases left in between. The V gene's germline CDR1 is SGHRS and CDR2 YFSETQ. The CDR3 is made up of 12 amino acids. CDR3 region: CASSLEGSEAFF. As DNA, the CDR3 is TGCGCCAGCAGCTTGGAGGGTTCTGAAGCTTTCTTT.

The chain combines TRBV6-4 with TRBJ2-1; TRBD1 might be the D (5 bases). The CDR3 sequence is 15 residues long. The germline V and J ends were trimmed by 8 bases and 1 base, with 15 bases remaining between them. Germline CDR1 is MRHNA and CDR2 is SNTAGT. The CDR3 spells CASRDSYHSYNEQFF. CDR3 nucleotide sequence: TGTGCCAGCCGCGACAGTTATCATTCCTACAATGAGCAGTTCTTC.